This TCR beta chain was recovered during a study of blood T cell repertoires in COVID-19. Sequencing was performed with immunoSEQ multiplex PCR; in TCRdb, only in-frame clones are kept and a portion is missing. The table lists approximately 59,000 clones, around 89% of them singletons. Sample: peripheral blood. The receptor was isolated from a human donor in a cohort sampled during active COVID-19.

The CDR3 reads CASSQKTGGSTGELFF. The CDR3 bases are TGTGCCAGCAGCCAAAAGACAGGGGGCTCCACCGGGGAGCTGTTTTTT. The V call is TRBV3-1 (or the pseudogene TRBV3-2), the J call TRBJ2-2; 10 bases are shared with TRBD1. This CDR3 region has 16 residues. With 2 bases clipped from V and 4 bases from J, the junction kept 4 bases outside the gene matches. Germline assignment: CDR1 LGHDT and CDR2 YNNKEL (reference sequence).